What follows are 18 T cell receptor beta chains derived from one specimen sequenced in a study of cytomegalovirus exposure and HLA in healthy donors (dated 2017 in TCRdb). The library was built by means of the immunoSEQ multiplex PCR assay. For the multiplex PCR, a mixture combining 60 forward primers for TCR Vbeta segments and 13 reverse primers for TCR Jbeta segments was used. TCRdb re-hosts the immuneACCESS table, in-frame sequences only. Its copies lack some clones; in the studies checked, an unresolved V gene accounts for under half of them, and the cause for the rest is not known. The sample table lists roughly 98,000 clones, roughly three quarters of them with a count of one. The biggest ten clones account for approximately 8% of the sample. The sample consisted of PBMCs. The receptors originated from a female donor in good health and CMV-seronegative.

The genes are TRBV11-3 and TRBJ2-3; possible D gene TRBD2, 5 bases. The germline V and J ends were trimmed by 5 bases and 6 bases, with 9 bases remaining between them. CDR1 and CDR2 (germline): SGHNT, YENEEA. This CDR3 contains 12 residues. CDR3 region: CASSRAGDTQYF. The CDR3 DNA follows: TGTGCCAGCAGCCGCGCGGGCGATACGCAGTATTTT.

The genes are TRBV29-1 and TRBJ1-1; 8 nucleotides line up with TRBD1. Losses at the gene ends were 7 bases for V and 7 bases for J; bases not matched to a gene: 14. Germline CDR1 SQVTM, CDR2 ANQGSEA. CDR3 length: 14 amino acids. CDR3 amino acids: CSAKASGQGGEAFF. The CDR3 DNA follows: TGCAGCGCAAAAGCGTCCGGACAGGGCGGTGAAGCTTTCTTT.

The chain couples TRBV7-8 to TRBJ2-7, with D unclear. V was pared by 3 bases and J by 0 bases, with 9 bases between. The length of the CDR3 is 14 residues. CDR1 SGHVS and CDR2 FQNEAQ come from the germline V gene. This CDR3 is CASSLKEISYEQYF. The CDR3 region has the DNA TGTGCCAGCAGCTTGAAAGAGATCTCCTACGAGCAGTACTTC. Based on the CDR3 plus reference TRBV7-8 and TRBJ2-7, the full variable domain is GAGVSQSPRYKVAKRGQDVALRCDPISGHVSLFWYQQALGQGPEFLTYFQNEAQLDKSGLPSDRFFAERPEGSVSTLKIQRTQQEDSAVYLCASSLKEISYEQYFGPGTRLTVT.

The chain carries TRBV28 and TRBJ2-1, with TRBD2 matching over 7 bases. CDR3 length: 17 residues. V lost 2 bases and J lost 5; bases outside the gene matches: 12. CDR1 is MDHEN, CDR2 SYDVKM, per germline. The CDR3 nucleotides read TGTGCCAGCAGTTTAGCTGTGACTAGCCGGCAGCACAATGAGCAGTTCTTC. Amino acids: CASSLAVTSRQHNEQFF.

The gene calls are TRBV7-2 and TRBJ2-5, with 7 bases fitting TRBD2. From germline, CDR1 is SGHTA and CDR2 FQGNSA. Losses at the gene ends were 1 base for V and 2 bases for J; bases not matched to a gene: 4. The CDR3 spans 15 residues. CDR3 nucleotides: TGTGCCAGCAGCTTAGGAGCGGGGATACAAGAGACCCAGTACTTC. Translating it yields CASSLGAGIQETQYF.

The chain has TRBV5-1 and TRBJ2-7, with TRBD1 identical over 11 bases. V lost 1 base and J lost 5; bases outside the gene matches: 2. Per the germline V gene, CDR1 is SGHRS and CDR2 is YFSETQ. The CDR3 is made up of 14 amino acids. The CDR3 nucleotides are TGCGCCAGCAGCTTGCGGACAGGGGGCGACGAGCAGTACTTC. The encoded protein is CASSLRTGGDEQYF. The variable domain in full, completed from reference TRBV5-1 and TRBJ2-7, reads KAGVTQTPRYLIKTRGQQVTLSCSPISGHRSVSWYQQTPGQGLQFLFEYFSETQRNKGNFPGRFSGRQFSNSRSEMNVSTLELGDSALYLCASSLRTGGDEQYFGPGTRLTVT.

CDR3 in amino acids: CASSAGAQPQHF. The CDR3 region has the DNA TGCGCCAGCAGCGCGGGTGCGCAGCCCCAGCATTTT. The chain carries TRBV4-1 and TRBJ1-5, with no clear D. This CDR3 contains 12 residues. Germline V gene sequence: CDR1 MGHRA, CDR2 YSYEKL. Trimming removed 5 bases from V and 7 bases from J, with 9 bases in between.

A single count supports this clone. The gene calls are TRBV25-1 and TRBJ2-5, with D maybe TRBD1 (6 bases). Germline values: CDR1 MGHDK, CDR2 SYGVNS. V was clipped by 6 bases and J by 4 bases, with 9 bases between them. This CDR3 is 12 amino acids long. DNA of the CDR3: TGTGCCAGCAGCCTCAGGGGAGAGACCCAGTACTTC. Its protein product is CASSLRGETQYF.

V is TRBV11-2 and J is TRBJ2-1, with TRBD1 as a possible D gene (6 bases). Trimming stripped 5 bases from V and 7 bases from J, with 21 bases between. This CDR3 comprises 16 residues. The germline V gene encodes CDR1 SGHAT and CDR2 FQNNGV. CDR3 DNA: TGTGCCAGCAGCAGAAACAGGGTTTTAGTATCAAATGAGCAGTTCTTC. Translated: CASSRNRVLVSNEQFF.

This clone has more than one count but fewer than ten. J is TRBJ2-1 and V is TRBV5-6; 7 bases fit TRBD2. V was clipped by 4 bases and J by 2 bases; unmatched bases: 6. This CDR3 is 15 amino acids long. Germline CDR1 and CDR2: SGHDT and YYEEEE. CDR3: CASSRTRATYNEQFF. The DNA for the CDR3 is TGTGCCAGCAGCCGGACTAGGGCTACCTACAATGAGCAGTTCTTC. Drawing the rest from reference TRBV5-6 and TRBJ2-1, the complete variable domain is DAGVTQSPTHLIKTRGQQVTLRCSPKSGHDTVSWYQQALGQGPQFIFQYYEEEERQRGNFPDRFSGHQFPNYSSELNVNALLLGDSALYLCASSRTRATYNEQFFGPGTRLTVL.

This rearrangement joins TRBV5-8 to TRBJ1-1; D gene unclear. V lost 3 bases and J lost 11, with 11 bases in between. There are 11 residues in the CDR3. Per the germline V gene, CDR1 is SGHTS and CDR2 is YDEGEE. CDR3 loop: CASSSRWEAFF. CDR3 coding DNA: TGTGCCAGCAGCTCCAGGTGGGAGGCTTTCTTT.

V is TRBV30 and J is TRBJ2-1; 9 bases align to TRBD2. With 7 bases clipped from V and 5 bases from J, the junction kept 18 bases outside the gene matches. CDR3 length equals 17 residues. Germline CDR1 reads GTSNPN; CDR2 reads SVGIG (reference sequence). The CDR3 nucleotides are TGTGCCTACCAAACGACCTTAGCGGGAGCGCTCGACAATGAGCAGTTCTTC. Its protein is CAYQTTLAGALDNEQFF. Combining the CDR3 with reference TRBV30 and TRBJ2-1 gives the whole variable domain SQTIHQWPATLVQPVGSPLSLECTVEGTSNPNLYWYRQAAGRGLQLLFYSVGIGQISSEVPQNLSASRPQDRQFILSSKKLLLSDSGFYLCAYQTTLAGALDNEQFFGPGTRLTVL.

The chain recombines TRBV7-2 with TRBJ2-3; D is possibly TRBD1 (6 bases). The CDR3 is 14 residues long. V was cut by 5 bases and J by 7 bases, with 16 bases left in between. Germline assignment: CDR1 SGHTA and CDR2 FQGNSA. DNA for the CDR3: TGTGCCAGCAGCCGCGATGGGGGCCTTTATACGCAGTATTTT. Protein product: CASSRDGGLYTQYF. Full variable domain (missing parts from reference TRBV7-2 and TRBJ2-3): GAGVSQSPSNKVTEKGKDVELRCDPISGHTALYWYRQSLGQGLEFLIYFQGNSAPDKSGLPSDRFSAERTGGSVSTLTIQRTQQEDSAVYLCASSRDGGLYTQYFGPGTRLTVL.

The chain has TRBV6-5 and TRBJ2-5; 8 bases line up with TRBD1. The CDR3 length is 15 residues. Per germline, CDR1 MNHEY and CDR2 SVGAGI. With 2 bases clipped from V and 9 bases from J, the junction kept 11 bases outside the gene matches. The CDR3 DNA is TGTGCCAGCAGTTACCAGGACAGGGCCCTGAGGTCCCAGTACTTC. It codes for CASSYQDRALRSQYF.

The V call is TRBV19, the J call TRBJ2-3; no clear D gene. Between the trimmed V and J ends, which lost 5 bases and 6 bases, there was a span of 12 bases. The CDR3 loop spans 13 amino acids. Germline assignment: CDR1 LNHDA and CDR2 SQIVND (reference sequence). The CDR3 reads CASSGGRRDTQYF. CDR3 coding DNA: TGTGCCAGTAGTGGTGGCCGTCGTGATACGCAGTATTTT.

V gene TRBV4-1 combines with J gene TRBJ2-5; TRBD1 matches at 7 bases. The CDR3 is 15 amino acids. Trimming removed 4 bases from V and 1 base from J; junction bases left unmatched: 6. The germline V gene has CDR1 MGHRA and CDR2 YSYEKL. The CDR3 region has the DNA TGCGCCAGCAGCCCATATAGGACAGGCCAAGAGACCCAGTACTTC. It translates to CASSPYRTGQETQYF.

The CDR3 region has the DNA TGTGCCTGGAGTGTACGGAGTGAGCAGTTCTTC. Translation: CAWSVRSEQFF. The chain combines TRBV30 with TRBJ2-1; D is undetermined. The length of the CDR3 is 11 residues. Per germline, CDR1 GTSNPN and CDR2 SVGIG (reference sequence). Trimming cost V 0 bases and J 9 bases, with 6 bases left between them.

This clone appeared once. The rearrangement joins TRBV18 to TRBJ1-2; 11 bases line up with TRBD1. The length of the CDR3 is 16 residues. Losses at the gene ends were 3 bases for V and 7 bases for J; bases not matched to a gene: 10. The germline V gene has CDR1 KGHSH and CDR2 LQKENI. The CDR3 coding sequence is TGTGCCAGCTCACCTCTGAAGGGACAGGGGGGACGTGGCTACACCTTC. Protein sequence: CASSPLKGQGGRGYTF.